The next 7 T cell receptor beta chains were all read from a single sample in a study of cytomegalovirus exposure and HLA in healthy donors. This PCR relied on a set of 60 Vbeta primers and 13 Jbeta primers. Assay used: immunoSEQ multiplex PCR; TCRdb lists only in-frame clones, some missing. This repertoire shows approximately 150,000 clones, 65% to 80% found once; its top ten account for approximately 3%. The sequenced sample consisted of PBMCs. The source of these receptors is a male donor in good health and CMV-seronegative.

The rearrangement links TRBV18 to TRBJ1-2; D remains ambiguous. V was trimmed by 3 bases and J by 4 bases, leaving 12 bases between them. This CDR3 has 14 amino acids. Per the germline V gene, CDR1 is KGHSH and CDR2 is LQKENI. CDR3 loop: CASSPRTDFYGYTF. The CDR3 DNA reads TGTGCCAGCTCACCCCGTACGGACTTCTATGGCTACACCTTC. Full variable domain (missing parts from reference TRBV18 and TRBJ1-2): NAGVMQNPRHLVRRRGQEARLRCSPMKGHSHVYWYRQLPEEGLKFMVYLQKENIIDESGMPKERFSAEFPKEGPSILRIQQVVRGDSAAYFCASSPRTDFYGYTFGSGTRLTVV.

In its sample, this clone was seen once. The chain recombines TRBV6-5 with TRBJ2-7, with 8 bases fitting TRBD2. CDR1 is MNHEY, CDR2 SVGAGI, per germline. The CDR3 loop spans 14 amino acids. Unmatched junction bases numbered 0, after V lost 2 bases and J lost 0 bases. The CDR3 region is CASSYSGSSYEQYF. CDR3 in DNA: TGTGCCAGCAGTTACAGCGGGAGCTCCTACGAGCAGTACTTC.

The chain couples TRBV28 to TRBJ1-1; 7 nucleotides align to TRBD1. The CDR3 totals 15 residues. In germline, CDR1 is MDHEN, CDR2 SYDVKM. Trimming took 2 bases from V and 5 from J; bases not matched to a gene: 8. The CDR3 DNA is TGTGCCAGCAGTTTAAATGCCAGGGGGAAAACTGAAGCTTTCTTT. Amino acid sequence: CASSLNARGKTEAFF.

The CDR3 coding sequence is TGTGCCAGCAGCGGGTCCGGGACTAGCGGTCCAGGGGAGCAGTTCTTC. Its translation: CASSGSGTSGPGEQFF. The chain links TRBV5-6 to TRBJ2-1, with 11 bases identical to TRBD2. Germline-derived CDR1 and CDR2 are SGHDT and YYEEEE. This CDR3 contains 16 residues. J lost 10 bases, V lost 4 bases, and 13 bases had no gene match. The full variable domain, in which reference TRBV5-6 and TRBJ2-1 provide the parts outside the CDR3, is DAGVTQSPTHLIKTRGQQVTLRCSPKSGHDTVSWYQQALGQGPQFIFQYYEEEERQRGNFPDRFSGHQFPNYSSELNVNALLLGDSALYLCASSGSGTSGPGEQFFGPGTRLTVL.

This clone was seen a few times. The gene calls are TRBV5-4 and TRBJ1-2; TRBD1 agrees at 8 bases. Germline V gene lookup returns CDR1 SGHNT and CDR2 YYREEE (reference sequence). CDR3 length equals 16 residues. The J segment lost 5 bases and the V segment lost 4 bases, leaving 13 bases of the junction unmatched. CDR3 coding DNA: TGTGCCAGCAGCCCTAGCTCCGGGACAGGAGAGTATGGCTACACCTTC. Translated, it gives CASSPSSGTGEYGYTF.

The J gene is TRBJ2-7, the V gene TRBV29-1; TRBD2 matches 9 bases. CDR1 is SQVTM, CDR2 ANQGSEA, per germline. CDR3 length: 13 residues. Trimming cost V 6 bases and J 3 bases; bases outside gene matches: 6. The CDR3 bases are TGCAGCGTCGCGGGAGGGCGCCACTACGAGCAGTACTTC. Residues: CSVAGGRHYEQYF.

The V and J genes are TRBV9 and TRBJ2-1, with D uncertain. Germline-derived CDR1 and CDR2 are SGDLS and YYNGEE. The V and J ends lost 4 bases and 8 bases respectively, with 16 bases between them. The CDR3 totals 14 residues. CDR3 sequence reads: CASSPAPRSDEQFF. Here the CDR3 DNA reads TGTGCCAGCAGCCCAGCCCCTAGATCGGATGAGCAGTTCTTC.